What follows are 22 T cell receptor beta chains derived from one specimen sequenced in a study of PD-1 blockade in classical Hodgkin lymphoma. The method was immunoSEQ multiplex PCR; TCRdb's version includes in-frame clones alone and lacks a portion of them. The table lists 15,000 to 20,000 clones, approximately 69% of them singletons, with 8.3% in the top ten. Each and every patient relapsed after autologous stem cell transplantation, and patients got differing brentuximab vedotin exposure. Sequenced here: peripheral blood mononuclear cells (PBMCs), sampled before the second cycle of nivolumab. All receptors come from a human donor with classical Hodgkin lymphoma.

The chain combines TRBV7-2 with TRBJ1-5, with unresolved D. The germline V gene encodes CDR1 SGHTA and CDR2 FQGNSA. The V end was cut by 2 bases, the J end by 6 bases, with 11 bases between. CDR3 length equals 14 residues. DNA of the CDR3: TGTGCCAGCAGCTTACGGGATAGTGGTCAGCCCCAGCATTTT. This translates into CASSLRDSGQPQHF.

This CDR3 is CASSVSGRTYF. The CDR3 nucleotides read TGTGCCAGCAGTGTTAGCGGGAGGACGTACTTC. The chain links TRBV6-6 to TRBJ2-7, with 10 nucleotides matching TRBD2. V lost 5 bases, J lost 12 bases, and 4 bases stayed unmatched. CDR3 length: 11 residues. Germline V lookup: CDR1 MNHNY, CDR2 SVGAGI (reference sequence).

Only a few counts were recorded for this clone. The chain joins TRBV7-3 to TRBJ2-3; D is ambiguous. CDR3 length: 15 amino acids. V lost 5 bases and J lost 1, with 13 bases in between. The germline V gene encodes CDR1 SGHTA and CDR2 FQGTGA. As DNA, the CDR3 is TGTGCCAGCAGCCTCTCTAGTGCAGGCACAGATACGCAGTATTTT. Its protein is CASSLSSAGTDTQYF.

The chain recombines TRBV28 with TRBJ1-2, with a weak D call TRBD1 (6 bases). Deletions cut 1 base from V and 5 bases from J, with 8 bases between. Germline V gene lookup returns CDR1 MDHEN and CDR2 SYDVKM. The CDR3 consists of 13 residues. CDR3 coding DNA: TGTGCCAGCAGTTTATTCCAGGGGTATGGCTACACCTTC. Translating it yields CASSLFQGYGYTF.

This chain links TRBV18 with TRBJ1-3; D gene uncertain. The V gene lost 6 bases and the J gene lost 0 bases, with 12 bases spanning the gap. The CDR3 totals 15 residues. Germline loops: CDR1 KGHSH, CDR2 LQKENI. The CDR3 spells CASSLKRISGNTIYF. The CDR3 DNA reads TGTGCCAGCTCCCTCAAGCGGATCTCTGGAAACACCATATATTTT.

The chain combines TRBV5-1 with TRBJ2-1, with 8 bases identical to TRBD1. After removal of 0 bases from V and 13 bases from J, the junction contained 12 bases not matched to a gene. Germline lookup yields CDR1 SGHRS and CDR2 YFSETQ. The CDR3 covers 15 residues. The CDR3 nucleotides are TGCGCCAGCAGCTTGGATGGGCGACAGGGGTCAGATCAGTTCTTC. Its protein is CASSLDGRQGSDQFF.

The rearrangement links TRBV5-4 to TRBJ2-3; 15 bases are shared with TRBD2. The length of the CDR3 is 17 residues. V was clipped by 4 bases and J by 3 bases; unmatched bases: 6. The V gene's germline CDR1 is SGHNT and CDR2 YYREEE (reference sequence). In DNA form, the CDR3 reads TGTGCCAGCAGCGGTGGGACTAGCGGGAGGATAACAGATACGCAGTATTTT. It is translated as CASSGGTSGRITDTQYF.

Notes on this clone: A read error may be the cause here, since a much bigger clone is one base away. The genes are TRBV5-1 and TRBJ1-1, with unresolved D. V was shortened by 0 bases and J by 1 base, with 7 bases between the two germline ends. CDR1 and CDR2 (germline): SGHRS, YFSETQ. CDR3 size: 14 residues. The CDR3 is CASSLGGSNTEAFF. CDR3 sequence (DNA): TGCGCCAGCAGCTTGGGGGGATCGAACACTGAAGCTTTCTTT.

This chain connects TRBV27 to TRBJ2-7; D is unclear. Between the trimmed V and J ends, which lost 7 bases and 1 base, there was a span of 14 bases. The CDR3 totals 14 residues. Germline CDR1 is MNHEY and CDR2 is SMNVEV (reference sequence). This chain's CDR3 is CASTPNDGSYEQYF. In DNA form, the CDR3 reads TGTGCCAGCACCCCAAACGACGGGTCCTACGAGCAGTACTTC.

Turning to this clone: Mismatch with germline at one junction end may stem from a read error. V and J are TRBV7-9 and TRBJ2-5; D is perhaps TRBD1 (6 bases). This CDR3 comprises 17 residues. Germline CDR1 and CDR2: SEHNR and FQNEAQ (reference sequence). In DNA, the CDR3 is TGTGCCAGCAGCTTAGGAGACCGTCCAGGGGCCCAAGGGACCCAGTACTTC. This encodes CASSLGDRPGAQGTQYF. The full variable domain, in which reference TRBV7-9 and TRBJ2-5 provide the parts outside the CDR3, is DTGVSQNPRHKITKRGQNVTFRCDPISEHNRLYWYRQTLGQGPEFLTYFQNEAQLEKSRLLSDRFSAERPKGSFSTLEIQRTEQGDSAMYLCASSLGDRPGAQGTQYFGPGTRLLVL.

This chain links TRBV2 with TRBJ1-4; D is undetermined. The CDR3 runs 17 residues. In germline, CDR1 is SNHLY, CDR2 FYNNEI. V was cut by 2 bases and J by 6 bases, with 19 bases left in between. CDR3: CASSEYSADLGYEKLFF. CDR3 nucleotide sequence: TGTGCCAGCAGTGAATACAGCGCGGACCTCGGGTATGAAAAACTGTTTTTT.

J is TRBJ2-7 and V is TRBV6-1, with D hard to call. The CDR3 is 15 amino acids. V was shortened by 2 bases and J by 0 bases, with 11 bases between the two germline ends. Germline CDR1 reads MNHNS; CDR2 reads SASEGT. CDR3 sequence reads: CASSETALNSYEQYF. In nucleotides, the CDR3 is TGTGCCAGCAGTGAAACAGCTCTAAACTCCTACGAGCAGTACTTC.

This chain links TRBV7-9 with TRBJ1-1; D ambiguous. Trimming stripped 4 bases from V and 5 bases from J, with 17 bases between. CDR1 SEHNR and CDR2 FQNEAQ come from the germline V gene (reference sequence). The CDR3 length is 15 residues. CDR3 protein: CASSSYSSLGTEAFF. The CDR3 DNA reads TGTGCCAGCAGCTCCTACAGCTCCTTGGGGACTGAAGCTTTCTTT.

J is TRBJ2-5 and V is TRBV9; TRBD2 matches 9 bases. Looked up from germline, CDR1 is SGDLS and CDR2 is YYNGEE. The CDR3 length is 15 residues. Unmatched junction bases numbered 11, after V lost 0 bases and J lost 11 bases. The CDR3 reads CASSVGVAGVREQYF. CDR3 sequence (DNA): TGTGCCAGCAGCGTAGGAGTAGCGGGAGTTAGAGAGCAGTACTTC.

The gene calls are TRBV5-6 and TRBJ1-1; no clear D. Trimming removed 4 bases from V and 5 bases from J, with 9 bases in between. The CDR3 is 12 amino acids. The germline V gene encodes CDR1 SGHDT and CDR2 YYEEEE. The CDR3 nucleotides are TGTGCCAGCAGCAGGGAGGGTACTGAAGCTTTCTTT. This gives the protein CASSREGTEAFF.

This clone was detected only a few times. This chain links TRBV27 with TRBJ2-7; TRBD2 might be the D (6 bases). The CDR3 is 16 residues long. CDR1 and CDR2 (germline): MNHEY, SMNVEV (reference sequence). V was pared by 2 bases and J by 2 bases, with 16 bases between. The CDR3 protein is CASSLSGSRLTYEQYF. In nucleotides, the CDR3 is TGTGCCAGCAGTTTAAGCGGGTCCCGCCTAACCTACGAGCAGTACTTC.

This rearrangement joins TRBV2 to TRBJ2-2; D is unclear. Deletions cut 7 bases from V and 3 bases from J, with 12 bases between. The CDR3 has 14 amino acids. Germline lookup yields CDR1 SNHLY and CDR2 FYNNEI. The CDR3, as DNA: TGTGCCAGCATCAGAACTGGGTACACCGGGGAGCTGTTTTTT. Translated, it gives CASIRTGYTGELFF. The whole variable domain, remainder taken from reference TRBV2 and TRBJ2-2, is EPEVTQTPSHQVTQMGQEVILRCVPISNHLYFYWYRQILGQKVEFLVSFYNNEISEKSEIFDDQFSVERPDGSNFTLKIRSTKLEDSAMYFCASIRTGYTGELFFGEGSRLTVL.

This chain joins TRBV7-6 and TRBJ2-1, with unresolved D. Germline V gene data show CDR1 as SGHVS and CDR2 as FNYEAQ. Trimming removed 4 bases at V and 4 bases at J, with 5 bases between. The CDR3 contains 12 residues. The CDR3 reads CASSYKYNEQFF. The CDR3 bases are TGTGCCAGCAGCTACAAGTACAATGAGCAGTTCTTC. The full variable domain, with the rest looked up from reference TRBV7-6 and TRBJ2-1, is GAGVSQSPRYKVTKRGQDVALRCDPISGHVSLYWYRQALGQGPEFLTYFNYEAQQDKSGLPNDRFSAERPEGSISTLTIQRTEQRDSAMYRCASSYKYNEQFFGPGTRLTVL.

CDR3 residues: CASSITAFTFNYGYTF. CDR3 sequence (DNA): TGTGCCAGTAGTATAACGGCCTTTACCTTCAACTATGGCTACACCTTC. This rearrangement joins TRBV19 to TRBJ1-2; D is ambiguous. V was shortened by 2 bases and J by 2 bases, with 15 bases between the two germline ends. The CDR3 extends over 16 amino acids. Germline assignment: CDR1 LNHDA and CDR2 SQIVND (reference sequence).

This sequence joins TRBV19 and TRBJ2-1; 12 bases map to TRBD2. J lost 5 bases, V lost 5 bases, and 13 bases had no gene match. The germline V gene has CDR1 LNHDA and CDR2 SQIVND (reference sequence). CDR3 size: 18 residues. The CDR3 reads CASSVPRLAGVGDNEQFF. The CDR3 DNA is TGTGCCAGTAGTGTGCCCCGACTAGCGGGAGTCGGGGACAATGAGCAGTTCTTC.

V gene TRBV18 combines with J gene TRBJ2-1; D remains unclear. V was pared by 1 base and J by 0 bases, with 7 bases between. The CDR3 extends over 15 amino acids. Germline CDR1 reads KGHSH; CDR2 reads LQKENI. For the CDR3, the DNA is TGTGCCAGCTCACCACGAGACGTCTCCTACAATGAGCAGTTCTTC. Residues: CASSPRDVSYNEQFF.

This sequence joins TRBV4-1 and TRBJ2-7, with 9 bases aligning to TRBD2. Trimming removed 1 base from V and 4 bases from J; junction bases left unmatched: 5. The CDR3 has 15 residues. Germline V gives CDR1 MGHRA, CDR2 YSYEKL. Written as DNA, the CDR3 is TGCGCCAGCAGCCAAGTAATAGCGGGAGTTTACGAGCAGTACTTC. Its protein is CASSQVIAGVYEQYF.